Shown below are 30 T cell receptor beta chains from a single sample sequenced in a study of blood T cell repertoires in COVID-19. TCRdb's copy holds only in-frame clones and misses some; the assay was immunoSEQ multiplex PCR. Counted here are fewer than 65,000 clones, over 75% occurring once; the ten biggest clones make up about 6.3%. The specimen was peripheral blood. These receptors all come from a man aged 60 to 69 with acute or convalescent COVID-19.

V usage is TRBV24-1 and J usage is TRBJ2-1; a weak D match, TRBD2 (6 bases). Per germline, CDR1 KGHDR and CDR2 SFDVKD. This CDR3 has 12 amino acids. Between the trimmed V and J ends, which lost 9 bases and 7 bases, there was a span of 12 bases. The CDR3 DNA is TGTGCCACCTCCCCTGGGGGGAATGAGCAGTTCTTC. It translates to CATSPGGNEQFF.

The chain couples TRBV3-1 (or the pseudogene TRBV3-2) to TRBJ1-2; TRBD1 agrees at 7 bases. With V trimmed by 1 base and J by 4 bases, 9 bases remained unmatched. The CDR3 is 16 residues long. CDR1 and CDR2 from the germline V gene are LGHDT and YNNKEL (reference sequence). The CDR3 coding sequence is TGTGCCAGCAGCCAAGCTCGACAGGGTTGGGGCTATGGCTACACCTTC. It translates to CASSQARQGWGYGYTF.

The chain couples TRBV19 to TRBJ1-1; 8 nucleotides match TRBD1. From germline, CDR1 is LNHDA and CDR2 SQIVND (reference sequence). The CDR3 totals 15 residues. Trimming at V came to 1 base and at J to 4 bases, leaving 5 bases not matched to a gene. The CDR3 here is CASSIAVTGGTEAFF. As DNA, the CDR3 is TGTGCCAGTAGTATAGCAGTTACAGGGGGCACTGAAGCTTTCTTT.

The chain joins TRBV5-1 to TRBJ2-2; 7 bases map to TRBD1. The CDR3 runs to 17 residues. Trimming removed 4 bases from V and 1 base from J; junction bases left unmatched: 10. The V gene's germline CDR1 is SGHRS and CDR2 YFSETQ. The CDR3 spells CASSITTGVMNTGELFF. The CDR3, as DNA: TGCGCCAGCAGCATAACCACAGGGGTAATGAACACCGGGGAGCTGTTTTTT.

The J gene is TRBJ2-1, the V gene TRBV4-2; TRBD2 matches 8 bases. Germline CDR1 LGHNA, CDR2 YNFKEQ. V was clipped by 0 bases and J by 6 bases; unmatched bases: 10. This CDR3 spans 17 amino acids. CDR3 nucleotides: TGTGCCAGCAGCCAAGAATTGTACGGGGGGGCTTTCAATGAGCAGTTCTTC. Encoded protein: CASSQELYGGAFNEQFF.

This chain joins TRBV7-3 and TRBJ2-5; D is unclear. Between the trimmed V and J ends, which lost 2 bases and 2 bases, there was a span of 6 bases. CDR1 and CDR2 from the germline V gene are SGHTA and FQGTGA. The length of the CDR3 is 13 residues. CDR3 DNA sequence: TGTGCCAGCAGCTTATCCCAGCAAGAGACCCAGTACTTC. It specifies CASSLSQQETQYF.

Regarding this clone: The same CDR3 can be traced to other DNA sequences in this sample. V usage is TRBV4-3 and J usage is TRBJ1-3, with D possibly matching TRBD1 (5 bases). The germline CDR1 and CDR2 sequences are LGHNA and YSLEER. The CDR3 has 15 amino acids. Trimming removed 1 base at V and 1 base at J, with 8 bases between. CDR3 DNA: TGCGCCAGCAGCCAAGGGGACTCTTCTGGAAACACCATATATTTT. This codes for CASSQGDSSGNTIYF.

The V and J genes are TRBV6-2 or TRBV6-3 and TRBJ2-4; perhaps TRBD2 as D (5 bases). Trimming stripped 6 bases from V and 3 bases from J, with 18 bases between. This CDR3 spans 16 amino acids. Germline V lookup: CDR1 MNHEY, CDR2 SVGEGT. The CDR3 DNA is TGTGCCAGCAGCCTTGAACGGGATGGGGACAAAAACATTCAGTACTTC. Translated, it gives CASSLERDGDKNIQYF.

The V gene is TRBV29-1, the J gene TRBJ1-1, with 8 bases matching TRBD1. Germline CDR1 reads SQVTM; CDR2 reads ANQGSEA. The CDR3 is 12 residues long. Losses at the gene ends were 5 bases for V and 6 bases for J; bases not matched to a gene: 5. DNA for the CDR3: TGCAGCGTTTGGACAGGGTGGTCTGAAGCTTTCTTT. Translating it yields CSVWTGWSEAFF.

This clone was counted only a few times. V usage is TRBV19 and J usage is TRBJ2-3, with 9 nucleotides matching TRBD1. This CDR3 contains 15 residues. Germline loops: CDR1 LNHDA, CDR2 SQIVND (reference sequence). V shed 6 bases, J shed 2 bases, and the junction held 6 bases outside the gene matches. The CDR3 here is CASSVDRGYTDTQYF. The CDR3 DNA sequence: TGTGCCAGTAGCGTGGACAGGGGATACACAGATACGCAGTATTTT.

V is TRBV3-1 (or the pseudogene TRBV3-2) and J is TRBJ2-5, with 12 nucleotides matching TRBD2. J was trimmed by 1 base and V by 0 bases; bases with no gene match: 6. The CDR3 is made up of 18 amino acids. CDR1 and CDR2 from the germline V gene are LGHDT and YNNKEL (reference sequence). The CDR3 is CASSQDTSGGPCQETQYF. The CDR3 bases are TGTGCCAGCAGCCAAGACACTAGCGGGGGGCCCTGCCAAGAGACCCAGTACTTC.

The rearrangement links TRBV11-2 to TRBJ2-5; possibly TRBD1 for D (7 bases). This CDR3 is built from 16 residues. V was cut by 1 base and J by 1 base, with 13 bases left in between. Germline V CDR1 and CDR2: SGHAT, FQNNGV. The CDR3: CASSLGWGDSQETQYF. The DNA for the CDR3 is TGTGCCAGCAGCTTAGGTTGGGGGGACAGCCAAGAGACCCAGTACTTC.

In its sample, this clone was seen once. At one boundary the junction diverges from the germline segment, which might be a read error. The chain combines TRBV6-4 with TRBJ1-2; D remains unclear. Germline V gene data show CDR1 as MRHNA and CDR2 as SNTAGT. The CDR3 is 20 amino acids. CDR3 DNA: TGTGCCAGCAGTAACTCCCCTCCCTCCAAGGCAGACAAAGTAACCTATGGCTACACCTTC. Translation: CASSNSPPSKADKVTYGYTF.

The chain recombines TRBV21-1 with TRBJ2-5; the table assigns TRBD1, which was not confirmed against the DNA. TRBV21-1 is a listed pseudogene. The CDR3 sequence is 15 residues long. The DNA of the CDR3 is TGTGCCAGCAAAGACAGGGGGCTGTACCAAGAGACCCAGTACTTC. Translating gives CASKDRGLYQETQYF.

This clone was detected only a few times. V usage is TRBV1 and J usage is TRBJ2-1; the table names TRBD2, a call not compared with the DNA. TRBV1 is a pseudogene locus. The CDR3 totals 19 residues. CDR3 protein: CTSSQDSSGGACSYNEQFF. For the CDR3, the DNA is TGCACCAGCAGCCAAGATTCAAGCGGGGGAGCCTGCTCCTACAATGAGCAGTTCTTC.

The chain has TRBV27 and TRBJ1-2; D is perhaps TRBD1 (6 bases). The CDR3 extends over 14 amino acids. Looked up from germline, CDR1 is MNHEY and CDR2 is SMNVEV (reference sequence). The V and J ends lost 5 bases and 6 bases respectively, with 16 bases between them. This CDR3 is CASSRGGLRDGYTF. The CDR3, as DNA: TGTGCCAGCAGTCGGGGGGGGCTTAGAGATGGCTACACCTTC.

The rearrangement uses TRBV30 and TRBJ2-7, with 9 bases fitting TRBD2. There are 14 residues in the CDR3. The V segment lost 3 bases and the J segment 7 bases; nucleotides outside the gene matches: 10. Germline values: CDR1 GTSNPN, CDR2 SVGIG (reference sequence). The CDR3 is CAWSPTSGLSEQYF. The CDR3, as DNA: TGTGCCTGGAGCCCGACTAGCGGATTGTCTGAGCAGTACTTC.

The table lists this clone with a count of one. The rearrangement joins TRBV14 to TRBJ2-3; a possible D gene is TRBD1 (5 bases). Trimming left V 0 bases short and J 0 bases short, with 19 bases between. Germline lookup yields CDR1 SGHDN and CDR2 FVKESK. The CDR3 spans 19 residues. CDR3 residues: CASSQDPYGLGRSTDTQYF. The CDR3 coding sequence is TGTGCCAGCAGCCAAGATCCCTACGGTTTGGGGCGCAGCACAGATACGCAGTATTTT.

The chain uses TRBV5-4 and TRBJ1-4, with 8 bases matching TRBD1. The CDR3 sequence is 15 residues long. Germline trimming cut 4 bases from V and 4 bases from J; bases unmatched to any gene: 6. Germline loops: CDR1 SGHNT, CDR2 YYREEE (reference sequence). This CDR3 reads CASSQGQGLNEKLFF. The CDR3 DNA reads TGTGCCAGCAGCCAAGGACAGGGCCTTAATGAAAAACTGTTTTTT.

The chain joins TRBV24-1 to TRBJ2-2; 8 bases line up with TRBD2. V lost 4 bases to trimming and J lost 3 bases; unmatched junction nucleotides: 6. This CDR3 contains 16 residues. Germline V CDR1 and CDR2: KGHDR, SFDVKD. CDR3 region: CATSDLGGADTGELFF. The DNA for the CDR3 is TGTGCCACCAGTGACCTCGGGGGGGCCGACACCGGGGAGCTGTTTTTT.

The genes are TRBV27 and TRBJ2-5; a weak D match, TRBD2 (7 bases). CDR1 is MNHEY and CDR2 is SMNVEV in the germline V gene (reference sequence). V was cut by 7 bases and J by 5 bases, with 20 bases left in between. CDR3 size: 15 residues. DNA of the CDR3: TGTGCCAGCACCTCTATTTTGGGGGGGCGGGAGACCCAGTACTTC. Encoded protein: CASTSILGGRETQYF.

This clone showed up just a few times. The genes are TRBV6-2 or TRBV6-3 and TRBJ1-5, with D unclear. This CDR3 spans 16 amino acids. Germline V lookup: CDR1 MNHEY, CDR2 SVGEGT. V lost 2 bases to trimming and J lost 5 bases, with 16 bases between them. CDR3 amino acids: CASSYDSGRGDQPQHF. In DNA form, the CDR3 reads TGTGCCAGCAGTTACGATTCCGGGCGGGGAGATCAGCCCCAGCATTTT.

The chain links TRBV10-3 to TRBJ2-5, with 7 positions matching TRBD1. This CDR3 has 13 residues. V lost 10 bases to trimming and J lost 4 bases; unmatched junction nucleotides: 9. The germline V gene encodes CDR1 ENHRY and CDR2 SYGVKD. DNA for the CDR3: TGTGCCACTACGGCGACAGGGAGAGAGACCCAGTACTTC. Translation: CATTATGRETQYF.

This clone was seen a single time. The chain links TRBV15 to TRBJ1-2; a possible D gene is TRBD1 (6 bases). This CDR3 contains 12 residues. CDR1 and CDR2 (germline): LNHNV, YYDKDF (reference sequence). Trimming stripped 0 bases from V and 7 bases from J, with 6 bases between. The CDR3 is CATSREDSGYTF. For the CDR3, the DNA is TGTGCCACCAGCAGAGAGGACAGTGGCTACACCTTC.

The chain joins TRBV15 to TRBJ2-5; tentative D call: TRBD2 (7 bases). The CDR3 runs 15 residues. Per the germline V gene, CDR1 is LNHNV and CDR2 is YYDKDF (reference sequence). V was shortened by 5 bases and J by 3 bases, with 16 bases between the two germline ends. The DNA of the CDR3 is TGTGCCACCAGCCTCGTGGGGGCGGGAGAAGAGACCCAGTACTTC. Protein sequence: CATSLVGAGEETQYF.

The V call is TRBV5-1, the J call TRBJ2-7, with 7 nucleotides matching TRBD1. CDR3 length: 15 residues. The junction had 12 bases not matched to a gene; V was cut back by 4 bases and J by 5 bases. CDR1 is SGHRS and CDR2 is YFSETQ in the germline V gene. The CDR3 DNA reads as TGCGCCAGCAGCAGTCACAGGGGAATGGAGGACGAGCAGTACTTC. It codes for CASSSHRGMEDEQYF.

V usage is TRBV30 and J usage is TRBJ2-5; a weak D match, TRBD2 (6 bases). Trimming shortened V by 5 bases and J by 4 bases, and 17 bases separated the two germline ends. There are 14 residues in the CDR3. From germline, CDR1 is GTSNPN and CDR2 SVGIG (reference sequence). The CDR3 DNA sequence: TGTGCCTGGTCTGAACGGGGGAGGCCAGAGACCCAGTACTTC. This codes for CAWSERGRPETQYF. Filled out from reference TRBV30 and TRBJ2-5, the complete variable domain reads SQTIHQWPATLVQPVGSPLSLECTVEGTSNPNLYWYRQAAGRGLQLLFYSVGIGQISSEVPQNLSASRPQDRQFILSSKKLLLSDSGFYLCAWSERGRPETQYFGPGTRLLVL.

The gene calls are TRBV25-1 and TRBJ2-3; D ambiguous. This CDR3 region has 16 residues. Germline V gives CDR1 MGHDK, CDR2 SYGVNS. V was shortened by 1 base and J by 2 bases, with 13 bases between the two germline ends. CDR3 bases: TGTGCCAGCAGTGAATTGACCTCTACTAACACAGATACGCAGTATTTT. Translation: CASSELTSTNTDTQYF. The variable domain in full, completed from reference TRBV25-1 and TRBJ2-3, reads EADIYQTPRYLVIGTGKKITLECSQTMGHDKMYWYQQDPGMELHLIHYSYGVNSTEKGDLSSESTVSRIRTEHFPLTLESARPSHTSQYLCASSELTSTNTDTQYFGPGTRLTVL.

This chain uses TRBV9 with TRBJ1-1; maybe TRBD1 (5 bases). The CDR3 sequence is 13 residues long. From germline, CDR1 is SGDLS and CDR2 YYNGEE. V gave up 7 bases and J gave up 2 bases, with 12 bases separating them. As DNA, the CDR3 is TGTGCCAGCGGGTCGGGGGGAAACACTGAAGCTTTCTTT. Its protein product is CASGSGGNTEAFF.

The chain recombines TRBV10-3 with TRBJ1-1; tentative D call: TRBD1 (5 bases). V was pared by 10 bases and J by 7 bases, with 19 bases between. The CDR3 sequence is 13 residues long. The germline gives CDR1 ENHRY, CDR2 SYGVKD. The CDR3 region has the DNA TGTGCCACCAATCGGGGGGGGTCGGATGAAGCTTTCTTT. Encoded protein: CATNRGGSDEAFF.